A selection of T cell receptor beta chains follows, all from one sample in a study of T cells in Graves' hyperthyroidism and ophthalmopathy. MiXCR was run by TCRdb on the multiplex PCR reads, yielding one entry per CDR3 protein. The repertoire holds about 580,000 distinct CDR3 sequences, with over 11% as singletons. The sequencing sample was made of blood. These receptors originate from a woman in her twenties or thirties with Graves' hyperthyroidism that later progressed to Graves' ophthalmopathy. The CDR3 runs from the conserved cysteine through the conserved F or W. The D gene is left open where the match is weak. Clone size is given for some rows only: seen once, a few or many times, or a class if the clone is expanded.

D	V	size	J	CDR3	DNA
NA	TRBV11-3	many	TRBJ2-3	CASSLNDFTSTDTQYF	TGTGCCAGCAGCTTAAACGACTTCACTAGCACAGATACGCAGTATTTT
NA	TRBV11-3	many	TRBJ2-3	CASTSIFADTQYF	TGTGCCAGCACCTCGATCTTCGCAGATACGCAGTATTTT
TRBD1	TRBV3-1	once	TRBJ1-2	CASSQESNRGPRGYTF	TGTGCCAGCAGCCAAGAGAGTAACAGGGGACCGCGGGGCTACACCTTC
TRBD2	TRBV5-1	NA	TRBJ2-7	CASSFGLADFYEQYF	TGCGCCAGCAGCTTCGGACTAGCGGATTTCTACGAGCAGTACTTC
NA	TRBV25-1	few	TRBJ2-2	CASSDQGWAGELFF	TGTGCCAGCAGTGACCAAGGGTGGGCCGGGGAGCTGTTTTTT
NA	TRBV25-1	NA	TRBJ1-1	CASSARGRGNTEAFF	TGTGCCAGCAGTGCCCGGGGGAGGGGGAACACTGAAGCTTTCTTT
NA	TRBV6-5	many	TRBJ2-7	CASSYLDYGPAYEQYF	TGTGCCAGCAGTTACCTGGATTATGGACCAGCCTACGAGCAGTACTTC
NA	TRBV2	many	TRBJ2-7	CASWTVSSYEQYF	TGTGCCAGCTGGACGGTGAGCTCCTACGAGCAGTACTTC
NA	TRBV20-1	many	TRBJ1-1	CSAQATSEAFF	TGCAGTGCTCAAGCGACATCTGAAGCTTTCTTT
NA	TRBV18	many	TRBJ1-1	CASSPGDDTEAFF	TGTGCCAGCTCACCGGGGGATGACACTGAAGCTTTCTTT
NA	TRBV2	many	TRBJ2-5	CASSEDLGEGETQYF	TGTGCCAGCAGTGAGGACCTTGGGGAAGGGGAGACCCAGTACTTC
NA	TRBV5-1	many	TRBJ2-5	CASSLEALGETQYF	TGCGCCAGCAGCTTGGAGGCCCTCGGGGAGACCCAGTACTTC
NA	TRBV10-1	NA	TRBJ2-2	CASPRHMTGQGWTGELFF	TGCGCCAGCCCCCGCCATATGACGGGTCAGGGGTGGACCGGGGAGCTGTTTTTT
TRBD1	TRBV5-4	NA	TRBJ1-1	CASSTRTGPTEAFF	TGTGCCAGCAGCACTCGGACAGGGCCCACTGAAGCTTTCTTT
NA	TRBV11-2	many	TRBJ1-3	CASSPHPGPGNTIYF	TGTGCCAGCAGCCCACACCCGGGACCCGGAAACACCATATATTTT
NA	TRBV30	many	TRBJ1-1	CAWTTLGGTKAFF	TGTGCCTGGACCACTCTGGGGGGGACCAAAGCTTTCTTT
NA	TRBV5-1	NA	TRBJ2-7	CASSQVTSYEQYF	TGCGCCAGCAGCCAGGTTACCTCCTACGAGCAGTACTTC
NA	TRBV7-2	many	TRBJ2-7	CATQVSSNEQYF	TGTGCCACCCAAGTCAGTTCCAACGAGCAGTACTTC
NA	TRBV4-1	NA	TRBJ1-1	CASSQHGGQGTEAFF	TGCGCCAGCAGCCAACACGGGGGGCAGGGCACTGAAGCTTTCTTT
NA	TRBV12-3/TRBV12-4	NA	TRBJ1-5	CASSLRQGRQPQHF	TGTGCCAGCAGTTTACGCCAGGGAAGACAGCCCCAGCATTTT
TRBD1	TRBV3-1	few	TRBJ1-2	CASSRVDRGPHYGYTF	TGTGCCAGCAGCCGCGTAGACAGGGGGCCCCACTATGGCTACACCTTC
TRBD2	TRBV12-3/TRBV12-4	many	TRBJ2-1	CASTSVPGLAGSEQFF	TGTGCCAGCACCTCCGTCCCGGGACTAGCGGGATCTGAGCAGTTCTTC
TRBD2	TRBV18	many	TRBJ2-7	CASSPPITSGDFYEQYF	TGTGCCAGCTCACCGCCGATCACTAGCGGGGATTTTTACGAGCAGTACTTC
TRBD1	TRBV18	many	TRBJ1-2	CASSPSRGHYGYTF	TGTGCCAGCTCACCATCCAGGGGGCACTATGGCTACACCTTC
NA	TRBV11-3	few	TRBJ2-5	CASSLDIVTHQETQYF	TGTGCCAGCAGCTTAGATATCGTCACCCACCAAGAGACCCAGTACTTC
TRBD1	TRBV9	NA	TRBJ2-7	CASSVEQGASEQYF	TGTGCCAGCAGCGTAGAACAGGGGGCAAGCGAGCAGTACTTC
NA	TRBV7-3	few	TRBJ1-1	CASSSMGQVNTEAFF	TGTGCCAGCAGCTCTATGGGGCAGGTGAACACTGAAGCTTTCTTT
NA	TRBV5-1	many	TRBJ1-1	CASSSDSQAFF	TGCGCCAGCAGCTCGGACAGTCAAGCTTTCTTT
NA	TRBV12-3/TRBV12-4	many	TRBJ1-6	CASSRTGGDNSPLHF	TGTGCCAGCAGTCGGACTGGGGGGGATAATTCACCCCTCCACTTT
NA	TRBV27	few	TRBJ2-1	CASSTEGALHEQFF	TGTGCCAGCAGTACGGAGGGTGCCCTACATGAGCAGTTCTTC
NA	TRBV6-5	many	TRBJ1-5	CASSLTVSSQPQHF	TGTGCCAGCAGTTTAACGGTGTCCTCTCAGCCCCAGCATTTT
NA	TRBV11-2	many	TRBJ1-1	CASSFNENTEAFF	TGTGCCAGCAGCTTTAACGAGAACACTGAAGCTTTCTTT
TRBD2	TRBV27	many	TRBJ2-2	CASSLGLAGVGELFF	TGTGCCAGCAGTTTAGGACTAGCGGGAGTCGGGGAGCTGTTTTTT